Here is one TCR beta chain with its context. This CDR3 region has 14 residues. CDR1 and CDR2 from the germline V gene are SGHRS and YFSETQ. The germline V and J ends were trimmed by 2 bases and 1 base, with 8 bases remaining between them. In the original workflow: Estimates of nucleated cell counts were drawn from the amplification of reference gene primers. Some clones are missing from TCRdb's copy, which holds only in-frame ones; the method was immunoSEQ multiplex PCR. V, J and clone size are taken as reported in that table, and D and trimming were inferred from the DNA itself. The sample records some 200,000 clones, around 85% being singletons. This record belongs to a study of blood T cell repertoires in COVID-19.

This clonotype was sampled from a woman in her 70s with acute or convalescent COVID-19. The source material was peripheral blood. This chain joins TRBV5-1 and TRBJ2-3, with a possible D match to TRBD1 (6 bases). CDR3 in DNA: TGCGCCAGCAGCTTCCGACAGGGCACAGATACGCAGTATTTT. Protein sequence: CASSFRQGTDTQYF. The full variable domain, with the rest looked up from reference TRBV5-1 and TRBJ2-3, is KAGVTQTPRYLIKTRGQQVTLSCSPISGHRSVSWYQQTPGQGLQFLFEYFSETQRNKGNFPGRFSGRQFSNSRSEMNVSTLELGDSALYLCASSFRQGTDTQYFGPGTRLTVL.